Presented here are 27 T cell receptor beta chains from one specimen sequenced in a study of T cell clonality in common variable immunodeficiency. TCRdb keeps only in-frame clones here, not all; method: immunoSEQ multiplex PCR. This sample carries around 2,500 clones, none of them present only once. What these receptors recognize is not known. Study outcomes and limitations: In common variable immunodeficiency, TCR beta chains reportedly carried fewer deletions and N-nucleotide insertions.

Sequenced material: peripheral blood mononuclear cells. All receptors derive from a human donor with common variable immunodeficiency.

This clone is judged medium-sized. The CDR3 is cut off 3 residues early in the read; its end comes from the germline J gene. This sequence joins TRBV7-9 and TRBJ1-5; D remains unclear. From germline, CDR1 is SEHNR and CDR2 FQNEAQ (reference sequence). With 1 base removed from V and 7 bases from J, the gap between germline ends came to 11 bases. CDR3 size: 14 residues. CDR3 region: CASSLDSGVQPQHF. The CDR3 bases that were read are TGTGCCAGCAGCTTAGATTCCGGGGTACAGCCC.

This clone is medium-sized within its sample. The read halts 3 residues ahead of the CDR3 end, with the missing end drawn from the germline J gene. The rearrangement joins TRBV5-1 to TRBJ1-1; D possibly corresponds to TRBD1 (5 bases). Trimming stripped 6 bases from V and 0 bases from J, with 9 bases between. This CDR3 region has 13 residues. Germline assignment: CDR1 SGHRS and CDR2 YFSETQ. The chain's CDR3 is CASTTGMNTEAFF. CDR3 DNA (partial): TGCGCCAGCACTACAGGTATGAACACTGAA.

This clone ranks as medium-sized. The read stops 3 residues short of the end of the CDR3; the missing end is completed from the germline J gene. Within the sample, other DNA sequences also encode this same CDR3. The chain joins TRBV18 to TRBJ2-3; a weak D match, TRBD1 (6 bases). The length of the CDR3 is 15 residues. CDR1 and CDR2 from the germline V gene are KGHSH and LQKENI. V lost 0 bases to trimming and J lost 3 bases, with 10 bases between them. The CDR3: CASSPPQGRTDTQYF. Partial CDR3 DNA: TGTGCCAGCTCACCACCGCAGGGGAGAACAGATACG.

Details on this clone: The read ends 3 residues shy of where the CDR3 ends; the end is completed using the germline J gene. V usage is TRBV6-2 or TRBV6-3 and J usage is TRBJ2-1, with D perhaps matching TRBD2 (7 bases). V gave up 0 bases and J gave up 9 bases, with 18 bases separating them. The length of the CDR3 is 16 residues. The germline V gene has CDR1 MNHEY and CDR2 SVGEGT. The sequenced CDR3 bases are TGTGCCAGCAGTTACTCGAGTCGTGGGGGGGCGGGTGAG. Protein: CASSYSSRGGAGE. The full CDR3 protein reads CASSYSSRGGAGEQFF.

This clone was observed a handful of times. The read ends 3 residues shy of where the CDR3 ends; the end is completed using the germline J gene. The genes are TRBV7-9 and TRBJ2-5; D not certain. This CDR3 is 14 amino acids long. Germline V gene lookup returns CDR1 SEHNR and CDR2 FQNEAQ (reference sequence). Trimming removed 3 bases at V and 1 base at J, with 9 bases between. The sequenced CDR3 bases are TGTGCCAGCAGCTTCAAGGCAGGCCAAGAGACC. Translating gives CASSFKAGQET. The entire CDR3 protein is CASSFKAGQETQYF.

This clone was recorded at least ten times. The sequenced fragment ends 3 residues before the CDR3 boundary, so the rest is inferred from the germline J gene. The chain combines TRBV4-1 with TRBJ1-6, with D perhaps TRBD1 (5 bases). The CDR3 is made up of 17 amino acids. With 4 bases removed from V and 0 bases from J, the gap between germline ends came to 13 bases. CDR1 and CDR2 (germline): MGHRA, YSYEKL. This CDR3 is CASSRLTASSYNSPLHF. Partial CDR3 DNA: TGCGCCAGCAGCCGCTTGACAGCGAGCTCCTATAATTCACCC.

This clone is medium-sized in the sample. The read ends 3 residues before the CDR3 terminus; that terminus is restored from the germline J gene. V is TRBV29-1 and J is TRBJ2-7, with D perhaps TRBD1 (6 bases). Germline-derived CDR1 and CDR2 are SQVTM and ANQGSEA. The CDR3 runs to 12 residues. V was shortened by 6 bases and J by 0 bases, with 9 bases between the two germline ends. The part of the CDR3 DNA that was read is TGCAGCGTCCAGACAGGCTCCTACGAG. It specifies CSVQTGSYE. In full, the CDR3 is CSVQTGSYEQYF.

By share, this clone counts as medium-sized. The observed sequence ends 3 residues before the CDR3 terminus, with the missing tail filled in from the germline J gene. This chain joins TRBV11-2 and TRBJ1-1, with D tentatively TRBD1 (5 bases). V lost 1 base and J 3 bases, leaving 9 bases between the germline ends. The CDR3 extends over 14 amino acids. Germline values: CDR1 SGHAT, CDR2 FQNNGV. The chain's CDR3 is CASSLVRGDTEAFF. The part of the CDR3 DNA that was read is TGTGCCAGCAGCTTAGTTCGGGGGGACACTGAA.

This clone ranks as medium-sized. Read coverage stops 3 residues before the CDR3 terminus; the germline J gene supplies the remainder. V usage is TRBV7-3 and J usage is TRBJ1-2, with D possibly matching TRBD1 (5 bases). Germline V gives CDR1 SGHTA, CDR2 FQGTGA. V shed 1 base and J shed 5 bases, with 14 bases lying between them. This CDR3 is built from 15 residues. The CDR3: CASSLNPRGGYGYTF. The part of the CDR3 DNA that was read is TGTGCCAGCAGCTTAAACCCGCGGGGCGGGTATGGC.

This clone was counted only a few times. The missing CDR3 end, 3 residues past where the read stops, is filled in from the germline J gene. The V and J genes are TRBV19 and TRBJ1-5; the D gene is possibly TRBD1 (5 bases). The germline gives CDR1 LNHDA, CDR2 SQIVND (reference sequence). V was pared by 5 bases and J by 0 bases, with 14 bases between. The CDR3 covers 16 residues. This chain's CDR3 is CASSLGHIYSNQPQHF. The covered CDR3 bases are TGTGCCAGTAGTCTCGGACATATCTATAGCAATCAGCCC.

By proportion, this clone is medium-sized. The read falls 3 residues short of the CDR3 end, and the missing part is taken from the germline J gene. The chain combines TRBV19 with TRBJ2-4, with D perhaps TRBD2 (6 bases). The germline V gene encodes CDR1 LNHDA and CDR2 SQIVND (reference sequence). The CDR3 consists of 14 residues. V was trimmed by 3 bases and J by 0 bases, leaving 6 bases between them. The CDR3 sequence is CASSIGGAKNIQYF. The covered CDR3 bases are TGTGCCAGTAGTATCGGGGGAGCCAAAAACATT.

This clone is categorized as medium-sized. Incomplete CDR3 DNA: TGTGCCAGCTCACCGAGGACAGGGCCGGCCAAAAACATT. Translating it yields CASSPRTGPAKNI. The CDR3 reads in full as CASSPRTGPAKNIQYF. The chain joins TRBV18 to TRBJ2-4; 8 bases line up with TRBD1. The read gets to within 3 residues of the CDR3 end, and the germline J gene fills in the rest. Germline lookup yields CDR1 KGHSH and CDR2 LQKENI. CDR3 length equals 16 residues. V dropped 3 bases and J dropped 1; count of bases not matched to a gene: 5.

This clone is classed as medium-sized. The CDR3 goes on 3 residues after the read ends, and that part is filled in from the germline J gene. The chain combines TRBV7-8 with TRBJ2-1; the D gene is possibly TRBD2 (6 bases). The length of the CDR3 is 14 residues. V lost 5 bases, J lost 2 bases, and 10 bases lay in between. CDR1 and CDR2 (germline): SGHVS, FQNEAQ. CDR3 sequence reads: CASSPGLTYNEQFF. Incomplete CDR3 DNA: TGTGCCAGCAGCCCGGGACTTACCTACAATGAG.

In this sample, this clone is medium-sized. The read terminates 3 residues before the CDR3 end, so the remaining end is supplied by the germline J gene. This chain connects TRBV5-1 to TRBJ2-3, with a weak D call TRBD2 (7 bases). CDR1 is SGHRS and CDR2 is YFSETQ in the germline V gene. V was trimmed by 5 bases and J by 3 bases, leaving 19 bases between them. The CDR3 length is 16 residues. Partial CDR3 DNA: TGCGCCAGCAGGCCGGGGGGCACCCTTACTACAGATACG. Protein product: CASRPGGTLTTDT. The full CDR3 sequence reads CASRPGGTLTTDTQYF.

In its sample, this clone was seen many times. The CDR3 goes on 3 residues after the read ends, and that part is filled in from the germline J gene. V gene TRBV27 combines with J gene TRBJ1-2; possible D gene TRBD1, 5 bases. Per the germline V gene, CDR1 is MNHEY and CDR2 is SMNVEV (reference sequence). Trimming removed 4 bases at V and 0 bases at J, with 9 bases between. The CDR3 loop spans 14 amino acids. CDR3 DNA, as far as it was read: TGTGCCAGCAGTTCGACAGTTTCTAACTATGGC. Amino acid sequence: CASSSTVSNYG. The entire CDR3 is CASSSTVSNYGYTF.

This clone is medium-sized (0.01 to 0.1%) by share. Read data end 3 residues before the CDR3 end; the end is taken from the germline J gene. The rearrangement uses TRBV7-7 and TRBJ2-2; perhaps TRBD1 as D (5 bases). The germline CDR1 and CDR2 sequences are SSHAT and FNYEAQ (reference sequence). This CDR3 contains 16 residues. Trimming took off 5 bases at V and 3 bases at J, with 16 bases between the two ends. CDR3 in amino acids: CASSPLGPRDTGELFF. The CDR3 DNA, read in part, is TGTGCCAGCAGCCCCTTGGGGCCCCGCGACACCGGGGAG.

This clone is judged medium-sized. With the read ending 3 residues before the CDR3 end, the germline J gene is used to fill in that end. The chain couples TRBV10-3 to TRBJ2-2; possibly TRBD1 for D (7 bases). The CDR3 has 16 residues. CDR1 is ENHRY, CDR2 SYGVKD, per germline. V was pared by 4 bases and J by 7 bases, with 19 bases between. The covered CDR3 bases are TGTGCCATCAGTGCTCCTGTTCAGGGGGGCTTCGGGGAG. Its translation is CAISAPVQGGFGE. The whole CDR3 region reads CAISAPVQGGFGELFF.

By proportion, this clone is medium-sized. Read sequence stops 3 residues before the CDR3 end, and the germline J gene provides the missing end. V gene TRBV29-1 combines with J gene TRBJ2-7, with 7 bases fitting TRBD2. Per the germline V gene, CDR1 is SQVTM and CDR2 is ANQGSEA. V gave up 4 bases and J gave up 3 bases; unmatched junction bases: 6. This CDR3 has 13 amino acids. CDR3 bases read: TGCAGCGTTGGCGGGGGAATCAACTACGAG. Protein product: CSVGGGINYE. In full, the CDR3 reads CSVGGGINYEQYF.

As concerns this clone: The read gets to within 3 residues of the CDR3 end, and the germline J gene fills in the rest. J is TRBJ2-3 and V is TRBV19; D not certain. CDR3 size: 12 residues. With 6 bases removed from V and 5 bases from J, the gap between germline ends came to 9 bases. The germline gives CDR1 LNHDA, CDR2 SQIVND (reference sequence). CDR3 protein: CASSPVRDTQYF. Partial CDR3 DNA: TGTGCCAGTAGCCCTGTCAGAGATACG.

Sample share makes this clone medium-sized (0.01 to 0.1%). The observed sequence ends 3 residues before the CDR3 terminus, with the missing tail filled in from the germline J gene. The V gene is TRBV2, the J gene TRBJ1-2; possibly TRBD1 for D (6 bases). Trimming cost V 4 bases and J 5 bases, with 11 bases left between them. The CDR3 has 13 amino acids. From germline, CDR1 is SNHLY and CDR2 FYNNEI. The CDR3: CASSVGQTYGYTF. The CDR3 DNA, read in part, is TGTGCCAGCAGTGTCGGACAGACGTATGGC.

This clone is medium-sized within its sample. The CDR3 is cut off 3 residues early in the read; its end comes from the germline J gene. The chain uses TRBV20-1 and TRBJ1-2; D is undetermined. The CDR3 spans 11 residues. Germline CDR1 and CDR2: DFQATT and SNEGSKA (reference sequence). The V end lost 1 base, the J end lost 5 bases, and 5 bases lay between the germline ends. The CDR3: CSARVYYGYTF. CDR3 DNA (partial): TGCAGTGCTAGAGTCTATTATGGC.

In its sample, this clone was seen a few times. CDR3: CASSPWGEGSSYEQYF. The DNA read from the CDR3 is TGTGCCAGCAGTCCCTGGGGGGAGGGGAGCTCCTACGAG. The rearrangement links TRBV6-2 or TRBV6-3 to TRBJ2-7; 7 bases line up with TRBD2. The read gets to within 3 residues of the CDR3 end, and the germline J gene fills in the rest. Germline assignment: CDR1 MNHEY and CDR2 SVGEGT. V gave up 5 bases and J gave up 0 bases; unmatched junction bases: 10. The CDR3 is 16 residues long.

By sample share, this clone is medium-sized. Coverage ceases 3 residues before the CDR3 finishes, and the germline J gene fills in the end. This sequence joins TRBV5-1 and TRBJ2-1; possible D gene TRBD2, 6 bases. V dropped 2 bases and J dropped 0 bases, with 9 bases sitting between them. Germline CDR1 reads SGHRS; CDR2 reads YFSETQ. The CDR3 loop spans 15 amino acids. Partial CDR3 DNA: TGCGCCAGCAGCTTAAACGGGGGCTCCTACAATGAG. Amino acid sequence: CASSLNGGSYNE. The whole CDR3 reads CASSLNGGSYNEQFF.

This clone was observed many times. The read finishes 3 residues shy of the CDR3 end, and the germline J gene is used to complete it. V is TRBV9 and J is TRBJ2-3; 8 bases are shared with TRBD2. CDR3 length equals 17 residues. With V trimmed by 2 bases and J by 0 bases, 8 bases remained unmatched. Germline V CDR1 and CDR2: SGDLS, YYNGEE. The CDR3 DNA, read in part, is TGTGCCAGCAGCGTGGGGACTAGGGGGGGAAGCACAGATACG. Its protein product is CASSVGTRGGSTDT. The full CDR3 is CASSVGTRGGSTDTQYF.

This clone is judged medium-sized. The read is 3 residues too short to cover the CDR3 end, so that end is filled in from the germline J gene. The chain recombines TRBV10-3 with TRBJ2-7, with D possibly being TRBD1 (6 bases). CDR1 is ENHRY and CDR2 is SYGVKD in the germline V gene. The CDR3 contains 13 residues. The V end was cut by 4 bases, the J end by 2 bases, with 9 bases between. The CDR3 sequence: CAISGAGAYEQYF. CDR3 DNA (partial): TGTGCCATCAGTGGGGCAGGGGCCTACGAG.

This clone is deemed medium-sized. The read terminates 3 residues ahead of where the CDR3 ends, so the germline J gene completes it. This chain joins TRBV9 and TRBJ2-7; D gene ambiguous. This CDR3 contains 13 residues. Trimming took off 1 base at V and 1 base at J, with 6 bases between the two ends. The germline CDR1 and CDR2 sequences are SGDLS and YYNGEE. CDR3 region: CASSVTESYEQYF. The sequenced CDR3 bases are TGTGCCAGCAGCGTAACTGAGTCCTACGAG.

A note on this clone: The CDR3 end falls 3 residues outside the read, so it is completed with the germline J gene. The chain combines TRBV19 with TRBJ1-2; the match to TRBD1 covers 8 bases. This CDR3 is built from 16 residues. Germline CDR1 and CDR2: LNHDA and SQIVND (reference sequence). Partial CDR3 DNA: TGTGCCAGTAGTATAGCGACAGGGGTCCAAGTAGGCGGC. This sequence encodes CASSIATGVQVGG. In full, the CDR3 is CASSIATGVQVGGYTF.